The next 29 T cell receptor beta chains were all read from a single sample in a study of beta chain features in type 1 diabetes. Expressed TCRB transcripts got sequenced, as all isolated RNA was reverse transcribed. Sequenced by immunoSEQ multiplex PCR; TCRdb stores in-frame clones only, minus some. The table records 93,000 or so clones, around 30% of them present only once. The antigens for these receptors are not known. Study-level results: Moderate yet significant TCRB CDR3 shortening was seen in Type 1 diabetes patients in all four CD4+ subsets.

The specimen was central memory CD4+ T cells from blood. All receptors derive from a woman aged 18-29 years with type 1 diabetes.

This clone has just a few counts. This sequence joins TRBV28 and TRBJ2-2, with D possibly being TRBD2 (6 bases). The CDR3 is 14 residues long. Trimming removed 7 bases from V and 3 bases from J, with 12 bases in between. Germline V lookup: CDR1 MDHEN, CDR2 SYDVKM. The CDR3 sequence: CASTTRRDTGELFF. The CDR3 DNA reads TGTGCCAGCACTACTAGGAGGGACACCGGGGAGCTGTTTTTT.

V usage is TRBV18 and J usage is TRBJ2-5; D call uncertain. Deletions cut 6 bases from V and 2 bases from J, with 7 bases between. This CDR3 region has 12 residues. CDR1 and CDR2 (germline): KGHSH, LQKENI. The CDR3 here is CASSELQETQYF. CDR3 nucleotides: TGTGCCAGCTCTGAGCTTCAAGAGACCCAGTACTTC.

Only a few counts were recorded for this clone. The chain couples TRBV28 to TRBJ2-6, with D maybe TRBD2 (7 bases). Trimming took 2 bases from V and 2 from J, leaving 16 bases between them. This CDR3 is 18 amino acids long. Germline V gene lookup returns CDR1 MDHEN and CDR2 SYDVKM. The CDR3 here is CASSLPPGGGTGANVLTF. As DNA, the CDR3 is TGTGCCAGCAGTTTACCCCCGGGGGGCGGGACTGGGGCCAACGTCCTGACTTTC.

This chain joins TRBV30 and TRBJ1-3; D not resolved. Germline loops: CDR1 GTSNPN, CDR2 SVGIG (reference sequence). V shed 2 bases and J shed 7 bases, with 12 bases lying between them. The CDR3 length is 13 residues. The CDR3 coding sequence is TGTGCCTGGAGTCAAGGAGGGAGTAACACCATATATTTT. As protein: CAWSQGGSNTIYF.

The table lists this clone with a few counts. The rearrangement uses TRBV30 and TRBJ1-3; D may be TRBD1 (5 bases). There are 13 residues in the CDR3. V lost 4 bases to trimming and J lost 6 bases, with 13 bases between them. CDR1 and CDR2 (germline): GTSNPN, SVGIG (reference sequence). This chain's CDR3 is CAWTTTDKNTIYF. Here the CDR3 DNA reads TGTGCCTGGACCACGACAGATAAAAACACCATATATTTT.

The rearrangement uses TRBV5-1 and TRBJ2-5; 8 bases line up with TRBD1. Trimming cost V 7 bases and J 1 base; bases outside gene matches: 9. This CDR3 region has 15 residues. Germline V gene data show CDR1 as SGHRS and CDR2 as YFSETQ. CDR3: CASGPWTGSQETQYF. CDR3 nucleotide sequence: TGCGCCAGCGGTCCATGGACAGGGAGCCAAGAGACCCAGTACTTC.

There are a few counts of this clone. The chain has TRBV5-1 and TRBJ1-4, with a tentative D call TRBD1 (6 bases). Trimming took off 4 bases at V and 0 bases at J, with 10 bases between the two ends. The germline CDR1 and CDR2 sequences are SGHRS and YFSETQ. CDR3 length equals 15 residues. CDR3 protein: CASSVDSTTNEKLFF. The CDR3 bases are TGCGCCAGCAGCGTGGACAGTACAACTAATGAAAAACTGTTTTTT. Based on the CDR3 plus reference TRBV5-1 and TRBJ1-4, the full variable domain is KAGVTQTPRYLIKTRGQQVTLSCSPISGHRSVSWYQQTPGQGLQFLFEYFSETQRNKGNFPGRFSGRQFSNSRSEMNVSTLELGDSALYLCASSVDSTTNEKLFFGSGTQLSVL.

This clone has only a few counts. J is TRBJ1-1 and V is TRBV4-3; 11 bases are a match to TRBD1. Trimming removed 1 base from V and 5 bases from J; junction bases left unmatched: 6. This CDR3 contains 16 residues. CDR1 is LGHNA and CDR2 is YSLEER in the germline V gene. CDR3 sequence (DNA): TGCGCCAGCAGCCAAGGGACAGGGGGCCGGGGGACTGAAGCTTTCTTT. It translates to CASSQGTGGRGTEAFF.

This clone was counted only a few times. The chain carries TRBV7-2 and TRBJ2-7; D not resolved. Germline loops: CDR1 SGHTA, CDR2 FQGNSA. The length of the CDR3 is 13 residues. Trimming removed 1 base from V and 6 bases from J, with 10 bases in between. The DNA for the CDR3 is TGTGCCAGCAGCTTAGGATATGGTAGCGAGCAGTACGTC. It codes for CASSLGYGSEQYV.

This clone was counted only a few times. The J gene is TRBJ2-2, the V gene TRBV2; D gene unclear. V shed 5 bases and J shed 5 bases, with 12 bases lying between them. Germline V lookup: CDR1 SNHLY, CDR2 FYNNEI. The CDR3 is 14 residues long. The CDR3 DNA reads as TGTGCCAGCAGTCATACTATAGTGACCGGGGAGCTGTTTTTT. This gives the protein CASSHTIVTGELFF.

This clone was counted between two and nine times. The chain uses TRBV7-2 and TRBJ1-2; no reliable D call. The CDR3 covers 16 residues. The ends were cut back, 1 base at V and 2 bases at J, with 14 bases in the middle. CDR1 is SGHTA, CDR2 FQGNSA, per germline. The CDR3 region has the DNA TGTGCCAGCAGCTTAGTGGCGGGCGGGGAAAACTATGGCTACACCTTC. The encoded protein is CASSLVAGGENYGYTF.

The CDR3 loop is CASSLLIQGANGANVLTF. Written as DNA, the CDR3 is TGTGCCAGCAGCTTACTCATACAGGGGGCGAATGGGGCCAACGTCCTGACTTTC. The chain couples TRBV7-3 to TRBJ2-6; TRBD1 aligns across 9 bases. This CDR3 spans 18 amino acids. The V segment lost 2 bases and the J segment 3 bases; nucleotides outside the gene matches: 8. The germline CDR1 and CDR2 sequences are SGHTA and FQGTGA.

J is TRBJ1-3 and V is TRBV18, with a possible D match to TRBD1 (6 bases). CDR1 and CDR2 (germline): KGHSH, LQKENI. This CDR3 is built from 16 residues. The germline V and J ends were trimmed by 6 bases and 0 bases, with 15 bases remaining between them. The CDR3 sequence: CASSQRQESSGNTIYF. The DNA for the CDR3 is TGTGCCAGCTCGCAGCGACAGGAGTCCTCTGGAAACACCATATATTTT.

This chain links TRBV6-6 with TRBJ1-1, with TRBD1 matching 7 bases. CDR1 is MNHNY and CDR2 is SVGAGI in the germline V gene (reference sequence). This CDR3 has 14 residues. V was clipped by 0 bases and J by 8 bases; unmatched bases: 6. CDR3 sequence (DNA): TGTGCCAGCAGTTACTCGGGACAGCGAATGGAAGCTTTCTTT. Translated: CASSYSGQRMEAFF.

This clone was counted only a few times. The genes are TRBV4-1 and TRBJ2-2; 12 bases are shared with TRBD2. V lost 3 bases and J lost 5; bases outside the gene matches: 10. CDR1 and CDR2 from the germline V gene are MGHRA and YSYEKL. The CDR3 runs 18 residues. The CDR3 nucleotides read TGCGCCAGCAGCCAGGGGCCCACCGGGACTAGCGGGACCGGGGAGCTGTTTTTT. It encodes CASSQGPTGTSGTGELFF.

The chain joins TRBV4-1 to TRBJ2-4; 10 bases map to TRBD1. V lost 1 base and J lost 6; bases outside the gene matches: 3. The CDR3 runs 15 residues. Germline loops: CDR1 MGHRA, CDR2 YSYEKL. The CDR3 loop reads CASSQAGTGANIQYF. As DNA, the CDR3 is TGCGCCAGCAGCCAAGCCGGGACAGGGGCAAACATTCAGTACTTC.

The rearrangement links TRBV5-8 to TRBJ1-5; D unresolved. V lost 0 bases to trimming and J lost 0 bases, with 7 bases between them. CDR3 length: 15 residues. Germline CDR1 is SGHTS and CDR2 is YDEGEE. The CDR3 DNA is TGTGCCAGCAGCTTGGGGCGGATTAGCAATCAGCCCCAGCATTTT. Amino acid sequence: CASSLGRISNQPQHF. The complete variable domain, with remaining parts taken from reference TRBV5-8 and TRBJ1-5, reads EAGVTQSPTHLIKTRGQQATLRCSPISGHTSVYWYQQALGLGLQFLLWYDEGEERNRGNFPPRFSGRQFPNYSSELNVNALELEDSALYLCASSLGRISNQPQHFGDGTRLSIL.

The chain is built from TRBV6-5 and TRBJ1-1, with D perhaps TRBD1 (6 bases). The V gene lost 6 bases and the J gene lost 4 bases, with 15 bases spanning the gap. This CDR3 contains 14 residues. The germline V gene encodes CDR1 MNHEY and CDR2 SVGAGI. CDR3 amino acids: CASRNRVSGTEAFF. CDR3 coding DNA: TGTGCCAGCAGAAACAGGGTATCGGGCACTGAAGCTTTCTTT.

The J gene is TRBJ2-5, the V gene TRBV23-1; 14 bases align to TRBD2. TRBV23-1 is annotated as an ORF whose role is uncertain. V dropped 6 bases and J dropped 4; count of bases not matched to a gene: 13. The CDR3 has 18 residues. DNA for the CDR3: TGCGCCAGCAGCCAGGGGACTAGCGGGAGCGGAGGTGGAGAGACCCAGTACTTC. This codes for CASSQGTSGSGGGETQYF.

This clone was recorded a few times. The chain couples TRBV11-2 to TRBJ2-1, with D unclear. Trimming shortened V by 0 bases and J by 15 bases, and 18 bases separated the two germline ends. Per germline, CDR1 SGHAT and CDR2 FQNNGV. The CDR3 totals 14 residues. CDR3 sequence reads: CASSLDLLGPTGFF. The CDR3 DNA follows: TGTGCCAGCAGCTTAGATTTACTTGGGCCCACCGGGTTCTTC.

CDR3 protein: CASSEKGGGVSNQPQHF. The CDR3 nucleotides are TGTGCCAGCAGTGAAAAAGGTGGGGGGGTGAGCAATCAGCCCCAGCATTTT. J is TRBJ1-5 and V is TRBV6-1; D possibly corresponds to TRBD1 (5 bases). CDR1 and CDR2 (germline): MNHNS, SASEGT. This CDR3 has 17 residues. V was cut by 2 bases and J by 1 base, with 15 bases left in between.

As DNA, the CDR3 is TGTGCCAGCAGTTTGGTTGGACAGAGAAATGGCTACACCTTC. Translating it yields CASSLVGQRNGYTF. This chain joins TRBV28 and TRBJ1-2, with a weak D call TRBD1 (6 bases). CDR1 MDHEN and CDR2 SYDVKM come from the germline V gene. Trimming pared 3 bases from V and 6 bases from J, leaving 14 bases between. The CDR3 runs 14 residues.

DNA for the CDR3: TGTGCCTGGAGTGTACTTGGAGACGGTTCACCCCTCCACTTT. Protein sequence: CAWSVLGDGSPLHF. This chain joins TRBV30 and TRBJ1-6; no clear D. Germline V gene lookup returns CDR1 GTSNPN and CDR2 SVGIG (reference sequence). The V gene lost 0 bases and the J gene lost 9 bases, with 12 bases spanning the gap. This CDR3 spans 14 amino acids.

The chain employs TRBV28 and TRBJ2-7; TRBD2 matches 10 bases. J was trimmed by 2 bases and V by 5 bases; bases with no gene match: 0. Germline V CDR1 and CDR2: MDHEN, SYDVKM. The CDR3 spans 13 residues. The DNA for the CDR3 is TGTGCCAGCAGTCTAGCGGGGGCCTACGAGCAGTACTTC. It codes for CASSLAGAYEQYF.

This sequence joins TRBV13 and TRBJ2-3, with 8 bases that match TRBD2. Germline values: CDR1 PRHDT, CDR2 FYEKMQ (reference sequence). Losses at the gene ends were 7 bases for V and 3 bases for J; bases not matched to a gene: 3. The CDR3 consists of 13 residues. CDR3 in DNA: TGTGCCAGCAAAGCGGGAGCAACAGATACGCAGTATTTT. Encoded protein: CASKAGATDTQYF. The full variable domain, in which reference TRBV13 and TRBJ2-3 provide the parts outside the CDR3, is AAGVIQSPRHLIKEKRETATLKCYPIPRHDTVYWYQQGPGQDPQFLISFYEKMQSDKGSIPDRFSAQQFSDYHSELNMSSLELGDSALYFCASKAGATDTQYFGPGTRLTVL.

This chain connects TRBV7-8 to TRBJ2-6; TRBD2 aligns across 15 bases. This CDR3 contains 20 residues. With V trimmed by 6 bases and J by 4 bases, 13 bases remained unmatched. The germline CDR1 and CDR2 sequences are SGHVS and FQNEAQ. In DNA, the CDR3 is TGTGCCAGCAGAGCCCAACCGGGACTAGCGGGAGGATCCGGGGCCAACGTCCTGACTTTC. It specifies CASRAQPGLAGGSGANVLTF.

This clone was observed a few times. This chain uses TRBV20-1 with TRBJ1-1; possibly TRBD1 for D (5 bases). Per germline, CDR1 DFQATT and CDR2 SNEGSKA (reference sequence). Trimming stripped 1 base from V and 10 bases from J, with 10 bases between. The CDR3 runs 11 residues. CDR3 nucleotide sequence: TGCAGTGCTAGAGGCGGGGCGGGAGCTTTCTTT. It translates to CSARGGAGAFF.

This clone was picked up a small number of times. V and J are TRBV18 and TRBJ1-1; D is unclear. The CDR3 consists of 16 residues. Germline CDR1 and CDR2: KGHSH and LQKENI. V lost 2 bases, J lost 1 base, and 14 bases lay in between. For the CDR3, the DNA is TGTGCCAGCTCACCATTGCGTCTGGCAGGGAACACTGAAGCTTTCTTT. This translates into CASSPLRLAGNTEAFF.

This chain joins TRBV19 and TRBJ1-5; 7 bases agree with TRBD1. The germline V gene has CDR1 LNHDA and CDR2 SQIVND (reference sequence). CDR3 length: 13 residues. With 5 bases clipped from V and 6 bases from J, the junction kept 4 bases outside the gene matches. CDR3 sequence reads: CASSDRAGQPQHF. Written as DNA, the CDR3 is TGTGCCAGTAGTGACAGGGCCGGTCAGCCCCAGCATTTT.